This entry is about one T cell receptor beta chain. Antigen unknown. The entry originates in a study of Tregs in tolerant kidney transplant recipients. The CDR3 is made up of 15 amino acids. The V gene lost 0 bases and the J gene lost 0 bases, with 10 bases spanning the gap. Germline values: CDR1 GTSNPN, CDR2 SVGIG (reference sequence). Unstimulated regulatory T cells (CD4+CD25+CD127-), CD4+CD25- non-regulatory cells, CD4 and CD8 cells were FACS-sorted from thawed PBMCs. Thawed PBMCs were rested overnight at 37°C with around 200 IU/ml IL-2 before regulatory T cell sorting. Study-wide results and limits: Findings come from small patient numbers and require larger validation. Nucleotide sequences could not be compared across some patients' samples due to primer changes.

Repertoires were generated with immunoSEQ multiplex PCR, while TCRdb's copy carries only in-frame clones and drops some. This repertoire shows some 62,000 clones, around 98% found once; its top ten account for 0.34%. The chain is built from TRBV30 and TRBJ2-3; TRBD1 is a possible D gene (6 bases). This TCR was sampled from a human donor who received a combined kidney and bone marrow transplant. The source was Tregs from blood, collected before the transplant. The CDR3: CAWSVGGTSTDTQYF. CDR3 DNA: TGTGCCTGGAGTGTTGGGGGCACTAGCACAGATACGCAGTATTTT.